This T cell receptor beta chain came from a study of beta chain features in type 1 diabetes. Findings and limits, study-wide: Although PCR might favor shorter templates, it would do so equally in patients and controls. When VDJ junctions were examined, type 1 diabetes patients showed fewer insertions and more deletions. Compared with healthy donors, patients appeared to share more similar naive, central memory and regulatory TCRB repertoires.

The CDR3 has 16 residues. CDR1 is LNHDA and CDR2 is SQIVND in the germline V gene (reference sequence). J gave up 7 bases and V 2 bases, and 10 bases lay outside the gene matches. The investigators reverse transcribed all of the isolated RNA, so they sequenced expressed TCRB transcripts. Naive, central memory and regulatory T cell samples produced a mean of about 4 million reads. Using immunoSEQ multiplex PCR, the repertoire was profiled, and TCRdb retains in-frame clones only, with some absent. The sample records 400,000 to 600,000 clones, roughly 31% being singletons. To note about this clone: Its antigen is not known.

The gene calls are TRBV19 and TRBJ2-1; 8 bases align to TRBD2. The clonotype was recovered from a young man in good health. The sample consisted of naive CD4+ T cells from blood. CDR3 sequence (DNA): TGTGCCAGTAGTATAACCCCTGCGGGAGGAGCGAATGAGCAGTTCTTC. Protein sequence: CASSITPAGGANEQFF.